These 27 T cell receptor beta chains were sequenced from one sample in a study of regulatory T cells in long-lasting Graves disease. This sample's time point: persistent/refractory GD, antithyroid drugs over 5 years with positive TRAb. PBMC RNA was the source of the TCR library. Construction of TCR beta libraries relied on iRepertoire HTBI primers and on Arm-PCR targeting CDR3 regions. In TCRdb, the multiplex PCR reads were re-called with MiXCR into one record per CDR3 protein. The sample lists roughly 700,000 distinct CDR3 sequences; around 30% were seen once. The sample was peripheral blood mononuclear cells (PBMCs), taken when the disease was refractory, from a patient treated with antithyroid drugs. The receptors originated from a female donor with Graves disease.

V and J are TRBV6-2 or TRBV6-3 and TRBJ1-2; 11 nucleotides match TRBD1. Trimming cost V 2 bases and J 6 bases; bases outside gene matches: 8. This CDR3 has 16 amino acids. Per germline, CDR1 MNHEY and CDR2 SVGEGT. CDR3 residues: CASSYGTGGAADGYTF. CDR3 DNA: TGTGCCAGCAGTTACGGGACAGGGGGTGCGGCGGATGGCTACACCTTC.

The chain couples TRBV5-1 to TRBJ1-6; perhaps TRBD1 as D (5 bases). Trimming took 0 bases from V and 11 from J, leaving 12 bases between them. CDR1 and CDR2 (germline): SGHRS, YFSETQ. This CDR3 has 14 residues. CDR3 amino acids: CASSLALGDPPLHF. CDR3 coding DNA: TGCGCCAGCAGCTTGGCCTTGGGGGACCCACCCCTCCACTTT.

J is TRBJ1-5 and V is TRBV20-1; TRBD1 might be the D (6 bases). Trimming removed 4 bases at V and 3 bases at J, with 16 bases between. This CDR3 has 15 amino acids. Germline CDR1 DFQATT, CDR2 SNEGSKA (reference sequence). CDR3 residues: CSAITGLGVNQPQHF. Written as DNA, the CDR3 is TGCAGTGCTATCACAGGGTTGGGGGTCAATCAGCCCCAGCATTTT.

The chain uses TRBV29-1 and TRBJ1-2, with 8 bases aligning to TRBD1. V lost 7 bases to trimming and J lost 1 base; unmatched junction nucleotides: 11. Germline assignment: CDR1 SQVTM and CDR2 ANQGSEA. This CDR3 is 15 amino acids long. The CDR3 DNA reads TGCAGCGCCTACGGGAGGGACAGGATTAACTATGGCTACACCTTC. Translating it yields CSAYGRDRINYGYTF. The whole variable domain, filled in from reference TRBV29-1 and TRBJ1-2, reads SAVISQKPSRDICQRGTSLTIQCQVDSQVTMMFWYRQQPGQSLTLIATANQGSEATYESGFVIDKFPISRPNLTFSTLTVSNMSPEDSSIYLCSAYGRDRINYGYTFGSGTRLTVV.

The V call is TRBV28, the J call TRBJ2-7; tentatively, D is TRBD1 or TRBD2 (6 bases each). The CDR3 covers 13 residues. The V and J ends lost 4 bases and 4 bases respectively, with 11 bases between them. Per the germline V gene, CDR1 is MDHEN and CDR2 is SYDVKM. CDR3: CASSSRGEYEQYF. In DNA form, the CDR3 reads TGTGCCAGCAGTTCAAGGGGGGAGTACGAGCAGTACTTC. Combining the CDR3 with reference TRBV28 and TRBJ2-7 gives the whole variable domain DVKVTQSSRYLVKRTGEKVFLECVQDMDHENMFWYRQDPGLGLRLIYFSYDVKMKEKGDIPEGYSVSREKKERFSLILESASTNQTSMYLCASSSRGEYEQYFGPGTRLTVT.

The sample holds a few counts of this clonotype. This chain uses TRBV6-1 with TRBJ2-7; 7 bases are a match to TRBD1. The CDR3 totals 15 residues. The V and J ends lost 2 bases and 0 bases, in that order; junction bases with no gene match: 4. Germline V gene lookup returns CDR1 MNHNS and CDR2 SASEGT. The CDR3, as DNA: TGTGCCAGCAGTGAAAGGGCAGGGGGCTCCTACGAGCAGTACTTC. Encoded protein: CASSERAGGSYEQYF.

The V call is TRBV5-1, the J call TRBJ2-7; D possibly corresponds to TRBD1 (6 bases). The CDR3 is 13 amino acids. Per the germline V gene, CDR1 is SGHRS and CDR2 is YFSETQ. Trimming removed 4 bases from V and 4 bases from J, with 12 bases in between. The CDR3 DNA sequence: TGCGCCAGCAGCCAAGTTGGGACATACGAGCAGTACTTC. Residues: CASSQVGTYEQYF. Combining the CDR3 with reference TRBV5-1 and TRBJ2-7 gives the whole variable domain KAGVTQTPRYLIKTRGQQVTLSCSPISGHRSVSWYQQTPGQGLQFLFEYFSETQRNKGNFPGRFSGRQFSNSRSEMNVSTLELGDSALYLCASSQVGTYEQYFGPGTRLTVT.

This clonotype was picked up a small number of times. This chain joins TRBV10-3 and TRBJ1-1; D is undetermined. V gave up 2 bases and J gave up 3 bases, with 10 bases separating them. The CDR3 has 14 residues. The germline gives CDR1 ENHRY, CDR2 SYGVKD. CDR3 sequence: CAISETLWDTEAFF. Written as DNA, the CDR3 is TGTGCCATCAGTGAGACCCTGTGGGACACTGAAGCTTTCTTT.

This clonotype was found many times. The rearrangement uses TRBV7-2 and TRBJ2-7; D perhaps matches TRBD2 (5 bases). The V gene lost 5 bases and the J gene lost 6 bases, with 14 bases spanning the gap. CDR1 is SGHTA, CDR2 FQGNSA, per germline. This CDR3 region has 13 residues. The CDR3 nucleotides are TGTGCCAGCAGCACCAAACTAGGTATCGAGCAGTACTTC. It is translated as CASSTKLGIEQYF.

There are a few counts of this clonotype. The V and J genes are TRBV20-1 and TRBJ2-7, with 9 bases that match TRBD2. This CDR3 has 15 residues. V shed 0 bases and J 3 bases; nucleotides not matched to a gene: 6. Germline lookup yields CDR1 DFQATT and CDR2 SNEGSKA (reference sequence). CDR3 amino acids: CSAREGPSGVYEQYF. Here the CDR3 DNA reads TGCAGTGCTAGAGAAGGGCCTAGCGGGGTCTACGAGCAGTACTTC.

The chain carries TRBV7-3 and TRBJ2-7, with D possibly matching TRBD2 (5 bases). The CDR3 extends over 15 amino acids. CDR1 is SGHTA, CDR2 FQGTGA, per germline. V was shortened by 4 bases and J by 0 bases, with 13 bases between the two germline ends. The DNA of the CDR3 is TGTGCCAGCAGCTCCTATAAGCGGCCCTCCTACGAGCAGTACTTC. This encodes CASSSYKRPSYEQYF.

This clonotype was detected a few times. The V gene is TRBV15, the J gene TRBJ2-7; 8 bases are a match to TRBD1. Germline values: CDR1 LNHNV, CDR2 YYDKDF (reference sequence). With V trimmed by 5 bases and J by 2 bases, 8 bases remained unmatched. The CDR3 spans 15 residues. DNA of the CDR3: TGTGCCACCAGCGCCTCCGGGACAGGCACCTACGAGCAGTACTTC. This translates into CATSASGTGTYEQYF.

This clonotype has a count of ten or more. The V and J genes are TRBV6-1 and TRBJ1-1, with a possible D match to TRBD1 (5 bases). From germline, CDR1 is MNHNS and CDR2 SASEGT. V dropped 7 bases and J dropped 3 bases, with 18 bases sitting between them. This CDR3 spans 15 amino acids. CDR3 sequence: CASTLGAATDTEAFF. In nucleotides, the CDR3 is TGTGCCAGCACTCTTGGGGCAGCGACGGACACTGAAGCTTTCTTT.

This clonotype was counted many times. This chain connects TRBV7-3 to TRBJ1-1, with 7 bases fitting TRBD1. With V trimmed by 4 bases and J by 1 base, 3 bases remained unmatched. Per the germline V gene, CDR1 is SGHTA and CDR2 is FQGTGA. CDR3 size: 14 residues. CDR3 protein: CASSSGGTNTEAFF. As DNA, the CDR3 is TGTGCCAGCAGCTCAGGGGGTACGAACACTGAAGCTTTCTTT.

This clonotype was counted at least ten times. The chain carries TRBV11-2 and TRBJ2-4; TRBD2 matches at 15 bases. Germline CDR1 reads SGHAT; CDR2 reads FQNNGV. V dropped 1 base and J dropped 8; count of bases not matched to a gene: 9. The CDR3 is 18 amino acids. DNA of the CDR3: TGTGCCAGCAGCTTAGCCCCGGGACTAGCGGGAGGAGAGCACATTCAGTACTTC. Translation gives CASSLAPGLAGGEHIQYF.

This chain links TRBV6-1 with TRBJ1-5; 7 positions match TRBD1. The V segment lost 6 bases and the J segment 1 base; nucleotides outside the gene matches: 6. The CDR3 has 15 residues. Looked up from germline, CDR1 is MNHNS and CDR2 is SASEGT. The CDR3 sequence: CASRVPGQSNQPQHF. CDR3 bases: TGTGCCAGCAGGGTCCCGGGACAGAGCAATCAGCCCCAGCATTTT.

This clonotype was found a few times. This chain connects TRBV5-1 to TRBJ2-3; possibly TRBD1 for D (6 bases). The V end was cut by 4 bases, the J end by 4 bases, with 10 bases between. Germline V CDR1 and CDR2: SGHRS, YFSETQ. The CDR3 has 13 amino acids. The CDR3 loop is CASSDGTPDTQYF. The CDR3 DNA is TGCGCCAGCAGCGACGGGACACCAGATACGCAGTATTTT.

This clonotype was detected only a few times. The chain recombines TRBV28 with TRBJ1-3, with D maybe TRBD1 (6 bases). Germline loops: CDR1 MDHEN, CDR2 SYDVKM. Trimming shortened V by 6 bases and J by 2 bases, and 8 bases separated the two germline ends. The CDR3 is made up of 13 amino acids. The CDR3 is CASRRQAGNTIYF. Written as DNA, the CDR3 is TGTGCCAGCAGAAGACAGGCTGGAAACACCATATATTTT. The full variable domain, completed using reference TRBV28 and TRBJ1-3, is DVKVTQSSRYLVKRTGEKVFLECVQDMDHENMFWYRQDPGLGLRLIYFSYDVKMKEKGDIPEGYSVSREKKERFSLILESASTNQTSMYLCASRRQAGNTIYFGEGSWLTVV.

The V and J genes are TRBV6-1 and TRBJ2-5, with 12 nucleotides matching TRBD2. The germline gives CDR1 MNHNS, CDR2 SASEGT. There are 17 residues in the CDR3. After removal of 1 base from V and 5 bases from J, the junction contained 8 bases not matched to a gene. CDR3 amino acids: CASSEEGLAGIGETQYF. CDR3 in DNA: TGTGCCAGCAGTGAAGAAGGACTAGCGGGAATAGGCGAGACCCAGTACTTC.

V usage is TRBV7-9 and J usage is TRBJ1-4; no clear D. Germline CDR1 reads SEHNR; CDR2 reads FQNEAQ (reference sequence). The CDR3 extends over 13 amino acids. The V gene lost 5 bases and the J gene lost 12 bases, with 16 bases spanning the gap. CDR3 nucleotides: TGTGCCAGCAGCCCGGGCGTATTTGTGGAACTGTTTTTT. This encodes CASSPGVFVELFF.

About this clonotype itself: A much more abundant neighbour one base away suggests this may be a read error. V is TRBV6-1 and J is TRBJ2-7; D uncertain. Germline CDR1 reads MNHNS; CDR2 reads SASEGT. The CDR3 is 15 amino acids. V lost 1 base and J lost 3, with 13 bases in between. In nucleotides, the CDR3 is TGTGCCAGCAGTGAAGAACCAGAGATCGTCTACGAGCAGTACTTC. This translates into CASSEEPEIVYEQYF.

The sample holds a few counts of this clonotype. V and J are TRBV7-2 and TRBJ1-4; possibly TRBD1 for D (6 bases). Trimming cost V 2 bases and J 5 bases, with 15 bases left between them. The CDR3 length is 16 residues. Germline V gene sequence: CDR1 SGHTA, CDR2 FQGNSA. This CDR3 is CASSLNHRASNEKLFF. The CDR3, as DNA: TGTGCCAGCAGCTTAAACCACAGGGCATCAAATGAAAAACTGTTTTTT.

In this sample, this clonotype turned up many times. The V gene is TRBV12-3 or TRBV12-4, the J gene TRBJ2-7, with no clear D. The CDR3 contains 12 residues. Trimming cost V 2 bases and J 6 bases, with 8 bases left between them. The CDR3 DNA reads TGTGCCAGCAGTTTAATTAGGAGCGAGCAGTACTTC. This gives the protein CASSLIRSEQYF.

J is TRBJ1-1 and V is TRBV25-1; maybe TRBD1 (5 bases). Trimming removed 0 bases from V and 5 bases from J, with 7 bases in between. The CDR3 sequence is 13 residues long. The V gene's germline CDR1 is MGHDK and CDR2 SYGVNS. In DNA form, the CDR3 reads TGTGCCAGCAGTGAATATAGGGGTACTGAAGCTTTCTTT. Its translation is CASSEYRGTEAFF.

The chain has TRBV29-1 and TRBJ1-1, with D perhaps TRBD1 (6 bases). CDR1 is SQVTM and CDR2 is ANQGSEA in the germline V gene. CDR3 size: 13 residues. Trimming left V 4 bases short and J 5 bases short, with 14 bases between. CDR3 region: CSVGEGGRTEAFF. The CDR3 DNA reads as TGCAGCGTTGGGGAGGGGGGGCGGACTGAAGCTTTCTTT.

This clonotype has at least ten counts. This chain joins TRBV2 and TRBJ1-1, with D unresolved. The CDR3 has 14 residues. Germline V gene data show CDR1 as SNHLY and CDR2 as FYNNEI. Deletions cut 0 bases from V and 10 bases from J, with 15 bases between. DNA of the CDR3: TGTGCCAGCAGTGAAGCTCTCAGGCTAGTTGGAGCTTTCTTT. It specifies CASSEALRLVGAFF.

There are a few counts of this clonotype. The chain links TRBV12-3 or TRBV12-4 to TRBJ2-7, with D tentatively TRBD1 (5 bases). The ends were cut back, 7 bases at V and 7 bases at J, with 17 bases in the middle. The CDR3 is 13 residues long. The CDR3, as DNA: TGTGCCAGCAAGTCCGTATCAGGGCGGGAGCAGTACTTC. It specifies CASKSVSGREQYF.